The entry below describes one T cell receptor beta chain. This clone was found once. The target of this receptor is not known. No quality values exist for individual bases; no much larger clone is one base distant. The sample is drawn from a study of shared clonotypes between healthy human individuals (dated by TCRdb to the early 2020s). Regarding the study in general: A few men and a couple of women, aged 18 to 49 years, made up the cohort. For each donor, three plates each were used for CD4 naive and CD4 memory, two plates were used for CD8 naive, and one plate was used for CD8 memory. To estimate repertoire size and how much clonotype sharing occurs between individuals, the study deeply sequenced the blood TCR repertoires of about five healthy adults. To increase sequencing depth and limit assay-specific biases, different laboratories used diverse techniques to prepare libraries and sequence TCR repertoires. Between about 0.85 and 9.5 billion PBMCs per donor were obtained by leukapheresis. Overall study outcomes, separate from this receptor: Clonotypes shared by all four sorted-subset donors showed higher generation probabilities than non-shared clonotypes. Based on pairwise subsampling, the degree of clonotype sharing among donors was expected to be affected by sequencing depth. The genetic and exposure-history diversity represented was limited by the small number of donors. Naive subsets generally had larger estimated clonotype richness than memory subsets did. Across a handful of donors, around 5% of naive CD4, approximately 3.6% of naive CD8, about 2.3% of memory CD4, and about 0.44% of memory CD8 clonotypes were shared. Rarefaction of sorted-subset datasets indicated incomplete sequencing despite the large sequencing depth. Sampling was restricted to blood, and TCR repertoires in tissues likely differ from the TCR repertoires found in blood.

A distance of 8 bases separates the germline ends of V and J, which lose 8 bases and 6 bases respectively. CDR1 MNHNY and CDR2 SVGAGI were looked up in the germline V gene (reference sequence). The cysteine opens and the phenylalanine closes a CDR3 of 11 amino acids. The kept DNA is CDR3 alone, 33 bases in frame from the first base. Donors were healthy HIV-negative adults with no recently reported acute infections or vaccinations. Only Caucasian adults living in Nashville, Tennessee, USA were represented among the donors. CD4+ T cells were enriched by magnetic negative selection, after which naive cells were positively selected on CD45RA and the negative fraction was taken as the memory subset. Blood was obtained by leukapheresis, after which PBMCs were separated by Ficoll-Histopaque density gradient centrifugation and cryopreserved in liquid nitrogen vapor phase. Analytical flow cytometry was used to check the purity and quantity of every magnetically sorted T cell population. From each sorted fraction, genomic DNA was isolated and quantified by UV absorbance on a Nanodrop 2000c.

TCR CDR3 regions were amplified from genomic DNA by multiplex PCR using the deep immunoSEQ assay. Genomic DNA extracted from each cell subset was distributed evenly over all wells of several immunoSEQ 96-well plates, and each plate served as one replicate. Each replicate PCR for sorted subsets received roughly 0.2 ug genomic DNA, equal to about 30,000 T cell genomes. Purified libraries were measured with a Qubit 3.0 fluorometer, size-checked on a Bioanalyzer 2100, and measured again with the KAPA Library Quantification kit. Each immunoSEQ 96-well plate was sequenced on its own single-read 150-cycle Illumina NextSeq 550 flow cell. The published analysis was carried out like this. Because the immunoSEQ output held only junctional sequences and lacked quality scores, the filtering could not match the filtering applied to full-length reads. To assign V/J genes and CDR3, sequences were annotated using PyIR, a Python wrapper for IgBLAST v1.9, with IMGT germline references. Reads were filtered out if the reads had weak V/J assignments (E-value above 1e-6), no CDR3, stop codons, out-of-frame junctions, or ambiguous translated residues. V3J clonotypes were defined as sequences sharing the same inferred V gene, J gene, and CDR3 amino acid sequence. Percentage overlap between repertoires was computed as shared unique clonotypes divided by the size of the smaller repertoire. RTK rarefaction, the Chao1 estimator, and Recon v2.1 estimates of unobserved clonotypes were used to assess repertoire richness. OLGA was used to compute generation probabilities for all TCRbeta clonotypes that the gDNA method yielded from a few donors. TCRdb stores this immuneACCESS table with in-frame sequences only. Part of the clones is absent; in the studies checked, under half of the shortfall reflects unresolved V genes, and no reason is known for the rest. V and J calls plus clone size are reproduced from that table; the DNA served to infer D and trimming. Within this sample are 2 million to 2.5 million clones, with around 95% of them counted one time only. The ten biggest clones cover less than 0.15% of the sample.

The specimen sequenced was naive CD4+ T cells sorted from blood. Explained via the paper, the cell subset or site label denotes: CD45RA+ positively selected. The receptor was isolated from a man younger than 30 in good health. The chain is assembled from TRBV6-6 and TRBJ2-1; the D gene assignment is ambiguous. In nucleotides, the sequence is TGTGCCAGCGGGTGGGGCAATGAGCAGTTCTTC. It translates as CASGWGNEQFF.